This T cell receptor (beta chain) was obtained from a study of T cell responses to AZD1222 COVID-19 vaccine. Study-wide findings and caveats: Of spike-specific TCRs, nearly half reportedly target regions left unmutated in variants. Sampled repertoires all dated from after the peak T cell response.

The CDR3 covers 13 residues. Between the trimmed V and J ends, which lost 1 base and 0 bases, there was a span of 3 bases. CDR1 is SGHNT and CDR2 is YENEEA in the germline V gene. Comment on this clone: What it binds is unknown.

Libraries were prepared by immunoSEQ multiplex PCR; TCRdb keeps only in-frame clonotypes and omits some of them. The sample lists 90,000 to 110,000 clones, over 75% seen once, with 9.5% to 15% in the top ten. The V gene is TRBV11-3, the J gene TRBJ1-1; D is ambiguous. The TCR originated in an adult in good health. Sequencing used peripheral blood, obtained on day 0 of MenACWY control vaccination. The CDR3 region is CASSLGMNTEAFF. CDR3 sequence (DNA): TGTGCCAGCAGCTTAGGGATGAACACTGAAGCTTTCTTT. Full variable domain (remainder filled in from reference TRBV11-3 and TRBJ1-1): EAGVVQSPRYKIIEKKQPVAFWCNPISGHNTLYWYLQNLGQGPELLIRYENEEAVDDSQLPKDRFSAERLKGVDSTLKIQPAELGDSAVYLCASSLGMNTEAFFGQGTRLTVV.